A single sample is the source of the 26 T cell receptor beta chains below, sequenced in a study of cytomegalovirus exposure and HLA in healthy donors. The PCR contained 60 Vbeta and 13 Jbeta primers. Produced via immunoSEQ multiplex PCR; TCRdb's table is partial and in-frame only. This table holds around 180,000 clones, about 80% found once. Sequenced: PBMCs. These receptors were collected from a woman aged 40 to 50 in good health and CMV-seronegative.

This clone was observed a few times. The chain has TRBV7-8 and TRBJ2-7; TRBD1 aligns across 8 bases. Trimming at V came to 3 bases and at J to 4 bases, leaving 5 bases not matched to a gene. The germline V gene encodes CDR1 SGHVS and CDR2 FQNEAQ. This CDR3 comprises 14 residues. The CDR3 nucleotides are TGTGCCAGCAGCTTTCGGCGGGACAGGTACGAGCAGTACTTC. Residues: CASSFRRDRYEQYF.

The rearrangement uses TRBV27 and TRBJ2-5; 11 bases align to TRBD2. Unmatched junction bases numbered 2, after V lost 8 bases and J lost 3 bases. CDR1 MNHEY and CDR2 SMNVEV come from the germline V gene (reference sequence). This CDR3 comprises 13 residues. The CDR3 loop reads CASPLAGEETQYF. In DNA, the CDR3 is TGTGCCAGCCCACTAGCGGGGGAAGAGACCCAGTACTTC.

V usage is TRBV10-3 and J usage is TRBJ1-6, with D possibly matching TRBD1 (5 bases). V was shortened by 6 bases and J by 6 bases, with 12 bases between the two germline ends. In germline, CDR1 is ENHRY, CDR2 SYGVKD. The CDR3 has 14 amino acids. CDR3 protein: CAIRQDGVNSPLHF. For the CDR3, the DNA is TGTGCCATCAGACAGGACGGAGTTAATTCACCCCTCCACTTT.

This chain uses TRBV1 with TRBJ2-1; TRBD2, the table's D call, lacks a check against the DNA. TRBV1 is tagged as a pseudogene. The CDR3 sequence is 16 residues long. CDR3 sequence (DNA): TGCACCAGCAGCCAAGCTCGGGCTAGCGGGAGGGATGAGCAGTTCTTC. It is translated as CTSSQARASGRDEQFF.

V is TRBV6-1 and J is TRBJ1-2, with a weak D call TRBD1 (5 bases). Germline V gene lookup returns CDR1 MNHNS and CDR2 SASEGT. This CDR3 is built from 15 residues. Trimming took 6 bases from V and 1 from J, leaving 15 bases between them. As DNA, the CDR3 is TGTGCCAGCAGGGAAACAGGAATGCGTAACTATGGCTACACCTTC. It yields the protein CASRETGMRNYGYTF.

The chain links TRBV5-4 to TRBJ2-1; TRBD2 aligns across 7 bases. The CDR3 consists of 14 residues. Losses at the gene ends were 3 bases for V and 7 bases for J; bases not matched to a gene: 7. Germline lookup yields CDR1 SGHNT and CDR2 YYREEE (reference sequence). Written as DNA, the CDR3 is TGTGCCAGCAGCTCCGGACTAGTTGAGAATGAGCAGTTCTTC. Residues: CASSSGLVENEQFF.

The chain uses TRBV7-2 and TRBJ2-1; the match to TRBD1 covers 7 bases. The CDR3 has 11 residues. Unmatched junction bases numbered 7, after V lost 4 bases and J lost 16 bases. Germline CDR1 reads SGHTA; CDR2 reads FQGNSA. The DNA for the CDR3 is TGTGCCAGCAGCTCGGGACAGCGACATTTCTTC. It codes for CASSSGQRHFF. The variable domain in full, completed from reference TRBV7-2 and TRBJ2-1, reads GAGVSQSPSNKVTEKGKDVELRCDPISGHTALYWYRQSLGQGLEFLIYFQGNSAPDKSGLPSDRFSAERTGGSVSTLTIQRTQQEDSAVYLCASSSGQRHFFGPGTRLTVL.

This clone was picked up one time. The chain uses TRBV6-6 and TRBJ2-3, with D perhaps TRBD2 (6 bases). The V gene's germline CDR1 is MNHNY and CDR2 SVGAGI (reference sequence). V was pared by 8 bases and J by 9 bases, with 18 bases between. This CDR3 comprises 13 residues. The chain's CDR3 is CASRDSTIVTQYF. The CDR3 DNA reads as TGTGCCAGCCGGGACTCGACGATCGTCACGCAGTATTTT.

This chain links TRBV19 with TRBJ2-7; 8 nucleotides align to TRBD1. V shed 3 bases, J shed 2 bases, and the junction held 12 bases outside the gene matches. Per the germline V gene, CDR1 is LNHDA and CDR2 is SQIVND (reference sequence). CDR3 length equals 17 residues. This chain's CDR3 is CASSISGGQGSTYEQYF. DNA of the CDR3: TGTGCCAGTAGTATTAGTGGAGGACAGGGTTCCACCTACGAGCAGTACTTC.

Points on this clone: Other DNA sequences in the same sample also yield this CDR3. The rearrangement links TRBV18 to TRBJ2-2, with 11 bases matching TRBD1. The V gene's germline CDR1 is KGHSH and CDR2 LQKENI. J gave up 4 bases and V 2 bases, and 0 bases lay outside the gene matches. This CDR3 spans 15 amino acids. The CDR3: CASSPGTGGTGELFF. The DNA for the CDR3 is TGTGCCAGCTCACCAGGGACAGGGGGCACCGGGGAGCTGTTTTTT.

Details on this clone: An end of the junction differs from the germline gene, which may be a read error. The chain recombines TRBV6-6 with TRBJ2-3, with a possible D match to TRBD2 (5 bases). This CDR3 contains 14 residues. Germline CDR1 and CDR2: MNHNY and SVGAGI (reference sequence). CDR3 amino acids: CVSSPRTVPDTQYF. CDR3 coding DNA: TGTGTCAGCAGTCCTCGGACTGTACCAGATACGCAGTATTTT.

The genes are TRBV30 and TRBJ1-4; TRBD1 aligns across 8 bases. Germline CDR1 reads GTSNPN; CDR2 reads SVGIG (reference sequence). The junction had 14 bases not matched to a gene; V was cut back by 1 base and J by 1 base. The CDR3 runs 19 residues. The CDR3 spells CAWSGFRGQGWGTNEKLFF. Here the CDR3 DNA reads TGTGCCTGGAGTGGATTCCGAGGACAGGGATGGGGAACTAATGAAAAACTGTTTTTT.

DNA for the CDR3: TGTGCCAGCAGCTCCCCCAGCGGGAGGGCCTACGAGCAGTACTTC. Translated: CASSSPSGRAYEQYF. V usage is TRBV11-2 and J usage is TRBJ2-7, with TRBD2 identical over 10 bases. After removal of 4 bases from V and 2 bases from J, the junction contained 5 bases not matched to a gene. The CDR3 extends over 15 amino acids. Germline CDR1 is SGHAT and CDR2 is FQNNGV.

The rearrangement links TRBV5-6 to TRBJ2-5; TRBD2 aligns across 9 bases. V gave up 5 bases and J gave up 5 bases; unmatched junction bases: 10. The germline V gene encodes CDR1 SGHDT and CDR2 YYEEEE. The CDR3 has 15 residues. The CDR3 reads CASSPSGVVGETQYF. The CDR3 bases are TGTGCCAGCAGTCCTAGCGGGGTTGTAGGGGAGACCCAGTACTTC.

The chain uses TRBV10-3 and TRBJ2-2, with D maybe TRBD1 (5 bases). Trimming shortened V by 5 bases and J by 4 bases, and 11 bases separated the two germline ends. CDR3 length: 14 residues. Germline V gene sequence: CDR1 ENHRY, CDR2 SYGVKD. The CDR3 DNA follows: TGTGCCATCAGTACCGACAGTACCACCGGGGAGCTGTTTTTT. It specifies CAISTDSTTGELFF.

V usage is TRBV2 and J usage is TRBJ2-6; no clear D gene. Trimming removed 7 bases from V and 2 bases from J, with 12 bases in between. Germline CDR1 is SNHLY and CDR2 is FYNNEI. The CDR3 length is 15 residues. CDR3 in DNA: TGTGCCAGCAAGGAGTCGAGAGCTGGGGCCAACGTCCTGACTTTC. Residues: CASKESRAGANVLTF.

To note about this clone: The junction differs from germline at one of its ends, possibly a read error. V gene TRBV11-2 combines with J gene TRBJ1-2, with TRBD1 matching 8 bases. The CDR3 consists of 17 residues. The germline V gene has CDR1 SGHAT and CDR2 FQNNGV. The CDR3 DNA reads as TGTGCCAGCAGCTTAGAACCGATTGGACAGGGTGGAAGTGGCTACATCTTC. Translated, it gives CASSLEPIGQGGSGYIF.

The chain has TRBV30 and TRBJ2-3; TRBD2 aligns across 10 bases. Germline V gene lookup returns CDR1 GTSNPN and CDR2 SVGIG (reference sequence). The CDR3 spans 15 residues. V trimming: 2 bases; J trimming: 6 bases; junction bases outside the gene matches: 8. The CDR3 DNA is TGTGCCTGGAGTCCCCTAGCGGGAGTTTCCGATACGCAGTATTTT. This sequence encodes CAWSPLAGVSDTQYF.

CDR3 DNA: TGTGCCAGTAGTACTTCACAGGGCCAGTACTTC. Residues: CASSTSQGQYF. The chain combines TRBV19 with TRBJ2-7; TRBD1 is a possible D gene (6 bases). Deletions cut 4 bases from V and 10 bases from J, with 11 bases between. The CDR3 spans 11 residues. The V gene's germline CDR1 is LNHDA and CDR2 SQIVND (reference sequence).

This clone was detected only once. The chain has TRBV6-6 and TRBJ2-3; D perhaps matches TRBD1 (6 bases). CDR3 length equals 15 residues. Trimming pared 6 bases from V and 5 bases from J, leaving 18 bases between. Germline-derived CDR1 and CDR2 are MNHNY and SVGAGI (reference sequence). The CDR3 bases are TGTGCCAGCAGCACCCGGGACAAAGGTAGAGATACGCAGTATTTT. This sequence encodes CASSTRDKGRDTQYF.

The chain recombines TRBV4-1 with TRBJ1-2; 9 bases fit TRBD1. CDR3 length equals 17 residues. Germline-derived CDR1 and CDR2 are MGHRA and YSYEKL. Trimming at V came to 4 bases and at J to 2 bases, leaving 11 bases not matched to a gene. CDR3 nucleotides: TGCGCCAGCAGCCCAAGGATAACAGGGGGCATCAACTATGGCTACACCTTC. It translates to CASSPRITGGINYGYTF.

With regard to this clone: Other DNA sequences from this sample encode an identical CDR3 as well. The rearrangement links TRBV5-1 to TRBJ2-2, with D perhaps matching TRBD1 (5 bases). V lost 2 bases and J 0 bases, leaving 8 bases between the germline ends. CDR1 is SGHRS, CDR2 YFSETQ, per germline. The CDR3 contains 15 residues. DNA of the CDR3: TGCGCCAGCAGCTTAGGACAAACGAACACCGGGGAGCTGTTTTTT. This encodes CASSLGQTNTGELFF.

The chain is built from TRBV2 and TRBJ2-5; 7 nucleotides align to TRBD2. With V trimmed by 3 bases and J by 5 bases, 6 bases remained unmatched. Germline values: CDR1 SNHLY, CDR2 FYNNEI. The CDR3 runs to 14 residues. The chain's CDR3 is CASSEGGIWETQYF. Written as DNA, the CDR3 is TGTGCCAGCAGTGAGGGGGGGATATGGGAGACCCAGTACTTC.

The CDR3 nucleotides read TGCGCCAGCAGCGCCGGGAGCTCCTACGAGCAGTACTTC. It is translated as CASSAGSSYEQYF. The chain uses TRBV5-1 and TRBJ2-7, with TRBD2 as a possible D gene (6 bases). The CDR3 contains 13 residues. Germline loops: CDR1 SGHRS, CDR2 YFSETQ. The V end lost 4 bases, the J end lost 0 bases, and 8 bases lay between the germline ends.

The chain is built from TRBV27 and TRBJ1-5; TRBD1 matches 7 bases. This CDR3 has 16 residues. CDR1 is MNHEY, CDR2 SMNVEV, per germline (reference sequence). Trimming cost V 6 bases and J 1 base; bases outside gene matches: 9. CDR3 residues: CASRTATGASNQPQHF. In DNA, the CDR3 is TGTGCCAGCAGAACGGCCACAGGGGCGAGCAATCAGCCCCAGCATTTT.

This clone was seen a single time. This rearrangement joins TRBV30 to TRBJ2-7, with D tentatively TRBD2 (6 bases). This CDR3 region has 13 residues. Germline assignment: CDR1 GTSNPN and CDR2 SVGIG (reference sequence). Between the trimmed V and J ends, which lost 5 bases and 4 bases, there was a span of 15 bases. The CDR3 region is CAWSGGRYYEQYF. The CDR3 region has the DNA TGTGCCTGGTCTGGAGGGAGGTATTACGAGCAGTACTTC.